The 31 T cell receptor beta chains below all came from one sample that was sequenced in a study of long-term antiretroviral therapy in people with HIV. Runs used v3.0 of the immunoSEQ assay and were done at survey level. TCRdb's copy holds only in-frame clones and misses some; the assay was immunoSEQ multiplex PCR. The sample holds fewer than 20,000 clones, approximately 80% seen once. This specimen was unsorted PBMCs, taken 0.3 years after starting antiretroviral therapy. All receptors come from a woman aged 45-65 years with HIV.

CDR3 coding DNA: TGTGCCAGCAGCTCACAGGGCGGGACTAGCACAGATACGCAGTATTTT. Translating gives CASSSQGGTSTDTQYF. This chain connects TRBV11-3 to TRBJ2-3; D is possibly TRBD1 or TRBD2 (6 bases each). The germline V gene has CDR1 SGHNT and CDR2 YENEEA. The CDR3 covers 16 residues. V lost 4 bases to trimming and J lost 0 bases, with 14 bases between them.

This chain uses TRBV5-1 with TRBJ2-2, with D perhaps TRBD1 (6 bases). The germline V and J ends were trimmed by 2 bases and 6 bases, with 11 bases remaining between them. The CDR3 runs 14 residues. From germline, CDR1 is SGHRS and CDR2 YFSETQ. This CDR3 is CASSLNRDAGELFF. DNA for the CDR3: TGCGCCAGCAGCTTAAACAGGGATGCCGGGGAGCTGTTTTTT.

CDR3 DNA sequence: TGTGCCAGCAGCTTGGCCTCAGGGGAATATGGCTACACCTTC. This sequence encodes CASSLASGEYGYTF. The chain is built from TRBV5-6 and TRBJ1-2, with D perhaps matching TRBD1 (6 bases). The CDR3 totals 14 residues. Germline assignment: CDR1 SGHDT and CDR2 YYEEEE. V was trimmed by 0 bases and J by 5 bases, leaving 11 bases between them. The full variable domain, in which reference TRBV5-6 and TRBJ1-2 provide the parts outside the CDR3, is DAGVTQSPTHLIKTRGQQVTLRCSPKSGHDTVSWYQQALGQGPQFIFQYYEEEERQRGNFPDRFSGHQFPNYSSELNVNALLLGDSALYLCASSLASGEYGYTFGSGTRLTVV.

In this sample, this clone turned up once. The chain recombines TRBV29-1 with TRBJ2-2, with TRBD1 matching 10 bases. Per germline, CDR1 SQVTM and CDR2 ANQGSEA. The CDR3 is made up of 13 amino acids. V lost 7 bases, J lost 4 bases, and 3 bases stayed unmatched. CDR3 nucleotide sequence: TGCAGCGCCCGGACAGGGGGCACCGGGGAGCTGTTTTTT. This codes for CSARTGGTGELFF.

V is TRBV6-6 and J is TRBJ2-1; either TRBD1 or TRBD2 may supply D (5 bases each). V was cut by 10 bases and J by 8 bases, with 18 bases left in between. The germline V gene has CDR1 MNHNY and CDR2 SVGAGI (reference sequence). The CDR3 has 13 amino acids. CDR3 in amino acids: CATQRSRGYEQFF. Written as DNA, the CDR3 is TGTGCCACCCAGAGGTCCCGGGGCTATGAGCAGTTCTTC.

This sequence joins TRBV6-5 and TRBJ2-6; D gene ambiguous. The ends were cut back, 5 bases at V and 1 base at J, with 3 bases in the middle. CDR3 length: 13 residues. Germline CDR1 reads MNHEY; CDR2 reads SVGAGI. The chain's CDR3 is CASSTSGANVLTF. The DNA of the CDR3 is TGTGCCAGCAGTACATCTGGGGCCAACGTCCTGACTTTC.

This clone has only a few counts. The chain uses TRBV6-6 and TRBJ1-2; D may be TRBD1 (6 bases). From germline, CDR1 is MNHNY and CDR2 SVGAGI (reference sequence). V gave up 2 bases and J gave up 3 bases, with 10 bases separating them. The CDR3 runs 14 residues. This CDR3 is CASSYDRTDYGYTF. The DNA for the CDR3 is TGTGCCAGCAGTTACGACCGGACAGACTATGGCTACACCTTC.

A note on this clone: Other DNA sequences in this sample translate to the same CDR3. The chain couples TRBV9 to TRBJ1-3, with TRBD1 matching over 8 bases. CDR1 is SGDLS and CDR2 is YYNGEE in the germline V gene. There are 15 residues in the CDR3. The trim removed 2 bases at V and 0 bases at J, leaving 1 base unmatched. The CDR3 bases are TGTGCCAGCAGCGTCGGGACAGGCTCTGGAAACACCATATATTTT. Amino acid sequence: CASSVGTGSGNTIYF.

CDR3 bases: TGCAGCGTTGAAGTGGGGGGAGGGTTGGACGAGCAGTACTTC. As protein: CSVEVGGGLDEQYF. This chain uses TRBV29-1 with TRBJ2-7; 7 nucleotides align to TRBD2. Trimming at V came to 1 base and at J to 5 bases, leaving 8 bases not matched to a gene. The CDR3 spans 14 residues. Germline values: CDR1 SQVTM, CDR2 ANQGSEA.

This rearrangement joins TRBV9 to TRBJ1-1; D may be TRBD1 (5 bases). V was cut by 4 bases and J by 0 bases, with 19 bases left in between. The CDR3 runs to 17 residues. From germline, CDR1 is SGDLS and CDR2 YYNGEE. Here the CDR3 DNA reads TGTGCCAGCAGCTCGAGTCTCGAGGGGCAATTGAACACTGAAGCTTTCTTT. This gives the protein CASSSSLEGQLNTEAFF.

The chain's CDR3 is CASSLEGTGVWTQYF. The CDR3 DNA sequence: TGCGCCAGCAGCTTGGAAGGGACAGGGGTTTGGACCCAGTACTTC. V usage is TRBV5-1 and J usage is TRBJ2-5; TRBD1 aligns across 10 bases. Germline CDR1 and CDR2: SGHRS and YFSETQ. The CDR3 is made up of 15 amino acids. V shed 0 bases and J 7 bases; nucleotides not matched to a gene: 6.

This clone was counted only a few times. The rearrangement uses TRBV10-1 and TRBJ2-7; the D gene is possibly TRBD2 (5 bases). Germline V CDR1 and CDR2: WNHNN, SYGVQD (reference sequence). Trimming took off 0 bases at V and 4 bases at J, with 7 bases between the two ends. The CDR3 loop spans 13 amino acids. As DNA, the CDR3 is TGCGCCAGCAGTGAGTCGCCGGGGTACGAGCAGTACTTC. This encodes CASSESPGYEQYF.

V and J are TRBV20-1 and TRBJ1-1; D is unresolved. This CDR3 has 11 amino acids. V lost 5 bases to trimming and J lost 1 base, with 5 bases between them. Germline loops: CDR1 DFQATT, CDR2 SNEGSKA (reference sequence). CDR3 DNA: TGCAGTGCTTACCCGAACACTGAAGCTTTCTTT. Residues: CSAYPNTEAFF.

V usage is TRBV4-2 and J usage is TRBJ1-5; D might be TRBD1 (5 bases). Trimming cost V 0 bases and J 2 bases, with 11 bases left between them. Germline V gives CDR1 LGHNA, CDR2 YNFKEQ. The CDR3 totals 16 residues. CDR3 sequence: CASSQEFGGRNQPQHF. The DNA for the CDR3 is TGTGCCAGCAGCCAAGAGTTTGGGGGACGCAATCAGCCCCAGCATTTT.

The chain couples TRBV11-2 to TRBJ2-3; 9 bases are shared with TRBD2. Germline values: CDR1 SGHAT, CDR2 FQNNGV. This CDR3 region has 15 residues. V shed 5 bases, J shed 0 bases, and the junction held 3 bases outside the gene matches. CDR3 in DNA: TGTGCCAGCAGCGCAAGCGGGGGGAGCACAGATACGCAGTATTTT. It yields the protein CASSASGGSTDTQYF.

The chain couples TRBV30 to TRBJ1-6; D is perhaps TRBD1 (5 bases). Trimming shortened V by 2 bases and J by 9 bases, and 17 bases separated the two germline ends. The CDR3 spans 15 residues. CDR1 and CDR2 from the germline V gene are GTSNPN and SVGIG (reference sequence). The CDR3 sequence is CAWSWGQGSGSPLHF. The DNA of the CDR3 is TGTGCCTGGAGTTGGGGCCAAGGTAGTGGTTCACCCCTCCACTTT.

The gene calls are TRBV4-1 and TRBJ2-3; D may be TRBD1 or TRBD2 (5 bases each). Germline assignment: CDR1 MGHRA and CDR2 YSYEKL. This CDR3 comprises 11 residues. V was shortened by 4 bases and J by 6 bases, with 5 bases between the two germline ends. The CDR3 sequence is CASSRGDTQYF. As DNA, the CDR3 is TGCGCCAGCAGCCGGGGGGATACGCAGTATTTT.

The V and J genes are TRBV6-1 and TRBJ2-7; 7 nucleotides agree with TRBD1. CDR1 MNHNS and CDR2 SASEGT come from the germline V gene. CDR3 length: 14 amino acids. The V segment lost 6 bases and the J segment 1 base; nucleotides outside the gene matches: 6. The DNA of the CDR3 is TGTGCCAGCAGGATCCGGGACAGTTCCTACGAGCAGTACGTC. Translated: CASRIRDSSYEQYV.

This clone has a single count. The chain uses TRBV7-9 and TRBJ2-6, with 8 bases that match TRBD1. Germline assignment: CDR1 SEHNR and CDR2 FQNEAQ (reference sequence). The junction had 4 bases not matched to a gene; V was cut back by 3 bases and J by 0 bases. This CDR3 has 17 amino acids. The CDR3 DNA sequence: TGTGCCAGCAGCTTGCAGGGGGCAAGCTCTGGGGCCAACGTCCTGACTTTC. The encoded protein is CASSLQGASSGANVLTF.

CDR3 bases: TGTGCCAGCAGTAAGACCGGGGTGACGGGCAATCAGCCCCAGCATTTT. This gives the protein CASSKTGVTGNQPQHF. The chain employs TRBV2 and TRBJ1-5; no firm D call. With 5 bases removed from V and 2 bases from J, the gap between germline ends came to 16 bases. This CDR3 has 16 amino acids. Germline V CDR1 and CDR2: SNHLY, FYNNEI.

The CDR3 loop is CASSELGAGGLDTQYF. The CDR3 coding sequence is TGTGCCAGCAGTGAATTGGGCGCGGGGGGGCTGGATACGCAGTATTTT. This chain connects TRBV2 to TRBJ2-3, with 9 positions matching TRBD2. This CDR3 comprises 16 residues. J gave up 6 bases and V 2 bases, and 9 bases lay outside the gene matches. The germline CDR1 and CDR2 sequences are SNHLY and FYNNEI.

The chain has TRBV4-1 and TRBJ2-3, with 8 bases lining up with TRBD1. This CDR3 is 14 amino acids long. Germline loops: CDR1 MGHRA, CDR2 YSYEKL. V lost 6 bases to trimming and J lost 3 bases; unmatched junction nucleotides: 5. CDR3 sequence (DNA): TGCGCCAGCAGTTCGACAGGGGTGACAGATACGCAGTATTTT. This gives the protein CASSSTGVTDTQYF.

The chain couples TRBV20-1 to TRBJ2-5, with D uncertain. Trimming cost V 3 bases and J 5 bases, with 7 bases left between them. Germline V gene sequence: CDR1 DFQATT, CDR2 SNEGSKA (reference sequence). The CDR3 covers 11 residues. DNA for the CDR3: TGCAGTGCTAGTTTGGGGGAGACCCAGTACTTC. Translated: CSASLGETQYF.

The sample holds a few counts of this clone. The CDR3 sequence: CASSPWAGNQPQHF. In nucleotides, the CDR3 is TGTGCCAGCAGCCCATGGGCGGGCAATCAGCCCCAGCATTTT. The rearrangement uses TRBV7-6 and TRBJ1-5; D uncertain. Germline CDR1 SGHVS, CDR2 FNYEAQ. This CDR3 spans 14 amino acids. V shed 5 bases and J shed 2 bases, with 10 bases lying between them.

The V gene is TRBV6-1, the J gene TRBJ1-5; D is perhaps TRBD1 (6 bases). CDR3 length: 18 amino acids. CDR1 is MNHNS, CDR2 SASEGT, per germline. The V end was cut by 2 bases, the J end by 7 bases, with 24 bases between. CDR3 sequence reads: CASSELPLAWGAKQPQHF. The CDR3 DNA follows: TGTGCCAGCAGTGAACTCCCTTTAGCGTGGGGGGCAAAGCAGCCCCAGCATTTT.

This clone has a single count. V and J are TRBV6-5 and TRBJ2-3; unclear D gene. Germline V gene data show CDR1 as MNHEY and CDR2 as SVGAGI. The CDR3 length is 12 residues. The germline V and J ends were trimmed by 6 bases and 3 bases, with 7 bases remaining between them. The DNA of the CDR3 is TGTGCCAGCAGCGAGCGAACAGATACGCAGTATTTT. This codes for CASSERTDTQYF.

The chain recombines TRBV30 with TRBJ2-3, with D hard to call. This CDR3 is built from 13 residues. Looked up from germline, CDR1 is GTSNPN and CDR2 is SVGIG (reference sequence). The germline V and J ends were trimmed by 2 bases and 6 bases, with 12 bases remaining between them. CDR3 DNA: TGTGCCTGGAGTCCCACCGGTGGGGATACGCAGTATTTT. It specifies CAWSPTGGDTQYF.

The J gene is TRBJ1-5, the V gene TRBV19; 10 bases agree with TRBD1. This CDR3 is built from 15 residues. Germline values: CDR1 LNHDA, CDR2 SQIVND (reference sequence). Trimming took 10 bases from V and 2 from J; bases not matched to a gene: 8. As DNA, the CDR3 is TGTGCCACCTCGCTCGGGACAGGGGGCAATCAGCCCCAGCATTTT. Residues: CATSLGTGGNQPQHF.

This clone has just one count. The chain recombines TRBV6-1 with TRBJ2-1; D is ambiguous. Looked up from germline, CDR1 is MNHNS and CDR2 is SASEGT. The V and J ends lost 2 bases and 7 bases respectively, with 18 bases between them. This CDR3 has 16 amino acids. CDR3 protein: CASSEHLVVPRNEQFF. The CDR3 nucleotides are TGTGCCAGCAGTGAACACCTAGTTGTCCCTAGGAATGAGCAGTTCTTC.

The chain's CDR3 is CASSLQLGTDTQYF. CDR3 sequence (DNA): TGTGCCAGCAGCTTACAGCTCGGCACAGATACGCAGTATTTT. The rearrangement joins TRBV7-2 to TRBJ2-3, with D uncertain. The CDR3 has 14 amino acids. Germline V lookup: CDR1 SGHTA, CDR2 FQGNSA. V was clipped by 2 bases and J by 1 base, with 7 bases between them. Full variable domain (missing parts from reference TRBV7-2 and TRBJ2-3): GAGVSQSPSNKVTEKGKDVELRCDPISGHTALYWYRQSLGQGLEFLIYFQGNSAPDKSGLPSDRFSAERTGGSVSTLTIQRTQQEDSAVYLCASSLQLGTDTQYFGPGTRLTVL.

The CDR3 nucleotides read TGTGCCAGCAGCGCGGCCCGGGGCGGGGAGCTGTTTTTT. Its translation: CASSAARGGELFF. The rearrangement joins TRBV7-2 to TRBJ2-2; D might be TRBD2 (5 bases). The V gene lost 5 bases and the J gene lost 7 bases, with 11 bases spanning the gap. Germline V CDR1 and CDR2: SGHTA, FQGNSA. The CDR3 contains 13 residues.